This is a list of T cell receptor beta chains from one sample in a study of cytomegalovirus exposure and HLA in healthy donors. Profiled with immunoSEQ multiplex PCR; TCRdb holds only in-frame clones, not every one. This sample's table reports 30,000 to 45,000 clones. Sequenced material: PBMCs. Source of these receptors: a man aged 35 to 55 in good health and CMV-seropositive. Each CDR3 is given with its conserved first and last residue. The D gene is left open where the match is weak. Some rows have no size entry. The others give once, few or many, or a class for an expanded clone.

d_call	clone_size	v_call	j_call	cdr3_nt	cdr3_aa
NA	NA	TRBV5-6	TRBJ2-6	TGTGCCAGCAGCCTGCCAGTCTCTGGGGCCAACGTCCTGACTTTC	CASSLPVSGANVLTF
NA	medium-sized	TRBV14	TRBJ1-1	TGTGCCAGCAGCCAGTACAGGGCGCGGAAGACTGAAGCTTTCTTT	CASSQYRARKTEAFF
TRBD1	NA	TRBV29-1	TRBJ1-3	TGCAGCGTTGAAACTATTCCCGGGACAGGTTTTTCTGGAAACACCATATATTTT	CSVETIPGTGFSGNTIYF
TRBD2	NA	TRBV7-2	TRBJ2-5	TGTGCCAGCAGCTTAAGCGGGAGTTTCGGCGAGACCCAGTACTTC	CASSLSGSFGETQYF
NA	NA	TRBV7-2	TRBJ2-3	TGTGCCAGCAGCCCCTACCCCCGGGACTTTACTACGCAGTATTTT	CASSPYPRDFTTQYF
NA	NA	TRBV4-3	TRBJ2-4	TGCGCCAGCAGCTCTAGTACAGGGTATTCGACCAAAAACATTCAGTACTTC	CASSSSTGYSTKNIQYF
NA	NA	TRBV27	TRBJ1-6	TGTGCCAGCAGTCTCCGACAGTTCTTGGGGAATTCACCCCTCCACTTT	CASSLRQFLGNSPLHF
TRBD1	NA	TRBV6-5	TRBJ1-1	TGTGCCAGCAGTTACTCGTCGGGACAGGGAACTGAAGCTTTCTTT	CASSYSSGQGTEAFF
TRBD2	NA	TRBV11-2	TRBJ2-1	TGTGCCAGCAGCCCACGGGCACGCGGGAGGTTGTACAATGAGCAGTTCTTC	CASSPRARGRLYNEQFF
NA	NA	TRBV6-5	TRBJ1-4	TGTGCCAGCAGTCCTATTGAATCGGAAAAACTGTTTTTT	CASSPIESEKLFF
NA	NA	TRBV7-2	TRBJ1-5	TGTGCCAGCAGCCCGAAGGCGTTCGGGAATCAGCCCCAGCATTTT	CASSPKAFGNQPQHF
NA	NA	TRBV10-2	TRBJ1-2	TGCGCCATCAGAGGGAGGGAGAACTATGGCTACACCTTC	CAIRGRENYGYTF
TRBD1	NA	TRBV7-9	TRBJ2-7	TGTGCCAGCTCCGGTTTCGGGGACAGGCCAGACTACGAGCAGTACTTC	CASSGFGDRPDYEQYF
TRBD1	NA	TRBV4-1	TRBJ2-7	TGCGCCAGCAGCCAGGGACAGGGGTCCTACGAGCAGTACTTC	CASSQGQGSYEQYF
NA	NA	TRBV5-1	TRBJ1-1	TGCGCCAGCAGACCGCTAGAGGCCCTGAACACTGAAGCTTTCTTT	CASRPLEALNTEAFF
TRBD1	NA	TRBV5-1	TRBJ2-7	TGCGCCAGCGCTGGACAGGGAGAGTACGAGCAGTACTTC	CASAGQGEYEQYF
TRBD2	NA	TRBV7-2	TRBJ2-2	TGTGCCAGCAGCTTTGGACTGGGCGGGAGGTGGGAGCTGTTTTTT	CASSFGLGGRWELFF
TRBD2	NA	TRBV11-2	TRBJ2-1	TGTGCCAGCAGCTTAGTCATGTCCCGACTAGCGGGAGGTATTGAGCAGTTCTTC	CASSLVMSRLAGGIEQFF
TRBD1	NA	TRBV27	TRBJ2-7	TGTGCCAGCAGTTCGTCCGACAGGGGGCGGTACGAGCAGTACTTC	CASSSSDRGRYEQYF
TRBD1	NA	TRBV10-3	TRBJ1-2	TGTGCCATCAGCCTGGACAGGATATATGGCTACACCTTC	CAISLDRIYGYTF
NA	NA	TRBV5-4	TRBJ2-3	TGTGCCAGCAGCTTTCGGGAGAGCACAGATACGCAGTATTTT	CASSFRESTDTQYF
NA	NA	TRBV2	TRBJ2-7	TGTGCCAGCAGCCTAGGACACGTCGCTGGGTACGAGCAGTACTTC	CASSLGHVAGYEQYF
TRBD1	NA	TRBV18	TRBJ2-7	TGTGCCAGTCGCACCGGGACAGGGGACGAGCAGTACTTC	CASRTGTGDEQYF
NA	NA	TRBV27	TRBJ2-7	TGTGCCAGCAGCCCACATTCAGGGGGGAACGAGCAGTACTTC	CASSPHSGGNEQYF
NA	NA	TRBV11-2	TRBJ2-7	TGTGCCAGCAGCTTAGACAGGGGCCCCTACGAGCAGTACTTC	CASSLDRGPYEQYF
TRBD2	NA	TRBV5-1	TRBJ2-4	TGCGCCAGCAGCTTTTCCGGGAGGCTAGCCAAAAACATTCAGTACTTC	CASSFSGRLAKNIQYF
TRBD2	NA	TRBV5-1	TRBJ2-3	TGCGCCAGCAGCTTGGCAGGGAGGGCCGATACGCAGTATTTT	CASSLAGRADTQYF
NA	NA	TRBV19	TRBJ2-5	TGTGCCAGTAGTAAGAACACCCAAGAGACCCAGTACTTC	CASSKNTQETQYF